The TCR beta chain under discussion was sequenced for a study of T cell responses to AZD1222 COVID-19 vaccine. Sequenced by immunoSEQ multiplex PCR; TCRdb stores in-frame clones only, minus some. The repertoire holds 150,000 to 180,000 clones, roughly 90% seen once, with around 3% in the top ten. Study outcomes and limitations: Baseline serology detected seropositivity in only six AZD1222 recipients. Compared with day 0, the breadth and depth of the Spike-specific TCR repertoire rose significantly after two doses of AZD1222.

The CDR3 runs to 16 residues. Germline V CDR1 and CDR2: SGHRS, YFSETQ. The V end lost 0 bases, the J end lost 0 bases, and 10 bases lay between the germline ends. Remarks on this clone: Its specificity is unknown.

The receptor was isolated from an adult in good health. The genes are TRBV5-1 and TRBJ2-1, with D hard to call. The source material was peripheral blood, sampled on day 0 of AZD1222 vaccination. CDR3 sequence reads: CASSLDGPRSYNEQFF. The CDR3 nucleotides read TGCGCCAGCAGCTTGGACGGGCCCCGCTCCTACAATGAGCAGTTCTTC.